This T cell receptor beta chain was found in a study of early T cells in non-severe SARS-CoV-2 infection. Background on the study: Sequencing input comprised bulk RNA from unsorted whole blood; chain pairing was not available.

Individual cDNA molecules each received unique molecular identifiers attached to them. In TCRdb, the 5' RACE reads were re-called with MiXCR into one record per CDR3 protein. The sample shows about 48,000 distinct CDR3 sequences, approximately 8.1% of them seen only once. This clonotype was observed at least ten times. The antigen is undetermined. Regarding the study as a whole: There was a bias toward anti-spike CD8 responses in VDJdb matching, which missed private and CD4 specificities.

There are 13 residues in the CDR3. Trimming took off 3 bases at V and 4 bases at J, with 12 bases between the two ends. The germline V gene has CDR1 GTSNPN and CDR2 SVGIG (reference sequence). This TCR was sampled from an adult who was a healthcare worker with PCR-confirmed SARS-CoV-2 infection or an uninfected control (not recorded which). The V and J genes are TRBV30 and TRBJ1-2; D is unresolved. Sequencing input: whole blood. The CDR3 DNA follows: TGTGCCTGGAGAACACCGGGGTTCTATGGCTACACCTTC. Amino acids: CAWRTPGFYGYTF.